The 8 T cell receptor beta chains below come from one sample, sequenced in a study of blood T cell repertoires in COVID-19. Here immunoSEQ multiplex PCR was the method, and the copy in TCRdb shows in-frame clones only, minus some. The sample lists 310,000 or so clones; around 90% were seen once. The specimen was peripheral blood. The receptors shown here come from a man aged 50 to 60 with active or convalescent COVID-19.

This sequence joins TRBV25-1 and TRBJ1-4; no definite D call. The CDR3 length is 15 residues. V dropped 5 bases and J dropped 4 bases, with 14 bases sitting between them. CDR1 MGHDK and CDR2 SYGVNS come from the germline V gene. This CDR3 is CASSTAGGVNEKLFF. The CDR3 nucleotides are TGTGCCAGCAGTACCGCGGGTGGGGTTAATGAAAAACTGTTTTTT. Full variable domain (missing parts from reference TRBV25-1 and TRBJ1-4): EADIYQTPRYLVIGTGKKITLECSQTMGHDKMYWYQQDPGMELHLIHYSYGVNSTEKGDLSSESTVSRIRTEHFPLTLESARPSHTSQYLCASSTAGGVNEKLFFGSGTQLSVL.

On this clone: This specimen includes other DNA sequences encoding the same CDR3. The chain employs TRBV5-4 and TRBJ1-2; 8 positions match TRBD1. Germline values: CDR1 SGHNT, CDR2 YYREEE (reference sequence). J was trimmed by 2 bases and V by 0 bases; bases with no gene match: 0. This CDR3 contains 14 residues. In DNA form, the CDR3 reads TGTGCCAGCAGCTTGGGACAGGGGAACTATGGCTACACCTTC. It yields the protein CASSLGQGNYGYTF.

The CDR3 nucleotides read TGTGCCAGCACCCGTGGACAGGGGTTCGACAATGAGCAGTTCTTC. It translates to CASTRGQGFDNEQFF. The V call is TRBV4-2, the J call TRBJ2-1; 9 positions agree with TRBD1. J lost 5 bases, V lost 7 bases, and 9 bases had no gene match. Germline V gene lookup returns CDR1 LGHNA and CDR2 YNFKEQ. The CDR3 spans 15 residues.

The rearrangement uses TRBV4-3 and TRBJ1-5, with 7 nucleotides matching TRBD1. Germline loops: CDR1 LGHNA, CDR2 YSLEER. The CDR3 consists of 16 residues. The V segment lost 0 bases and the J segment 2 bases; nucleotides outside the gene matches: 4. The CDR3 region has the DNA TGCGCCAGCAGCCAAGATATAGGGACAGGCAATCAGCCCCAGCATTTT. Translated, it gives CASSQDIGTGNQPQHF.

The J gene is TRBJ1-2, the V gene TRBV3-1 (or the pseudogene TRBV3-2), with 9 bases that match TRBD1. The CDR3 covers 16 residues. After removal of 2 bases from V and 0 bases from J, the junction contained 4 bases not matched to a gene. Germline V gene data show CDR1 as LGHDT and CDR2 as YNNKEL (reference sequence). CDR3 residues: CASSQIQGASNYGYTF. CDR3 bases: TGTGCCAGCAGCCAAATACAGGGGGCATCTAACTATGGCTACACCTTC.

The chain carries TRBV30 and TRBJ1-3; possible D gene TRBD1, 5 bases. Trimming pared 5 bases from V and 2 bases from J, leaving 13 bases between. Germline V CDR1 and CDR2: GTSNPN, SVGIG (reference sequence). The CDR3 has 14 residues. Written as DNA, the CDR3 is TGTGCCTGGGAAACAGGAGAACCTGGAAACACCATATATTTT. It yields the protein CAWETGEPGNTIYF.

DNA for the CDR3: TGTGCCATTGCCGAGGGGGCCAACGTCCTGACTTTC. Residues: CAIAEGANVLTF. V and J are TRBV10-3 and TRBJ2-6; D not resolved. The CDR3 is 12 residues long. In germline, CDR1 is ENHRY, CDR2 SYGVKD. Trimming removed 9 bases at V and 4 bases at J, with 7 bases between.

V is TRBV5-1 and J is TRBJ1-1, with 12 bases fitting TRBD1. The CDR3 has 16 residues. CDR1 and CDR2 from the germline V gene are SGHRS and YFSETQ. Losses at the gene ends were 3 bases for V and 3 bases for J; bases not matched to a gene: 6. The CDR3 protein is CASSSGTGGADTEAFF. The CDR3 DNA follows: TGCGCCAGCAGCTCAGGGACAGGGGGCGCGGACACTGAAGCTTTCTTT. The variable domain in full, with the rest retrieved from reference TRBV5-1 and TRBJ1-1, is KAGVTQTPRYLIKTRGQQVTLSCSPISGHRSVSWYQQTPGQGLQFLFEYFSETQRNKGNFPGRFSGRQFSNSRSEMNVSTLELGDSALYLCASSSGTGGADTEAFFGQGTRLTVV.